This T cell receptor (beta chain) was documented in a study of CD8+ T cells in alopecia areata. About the research overall: Those treated were given oral tofacitinib at 5 to 10 mg twice daily. Broader study findings: Sequencing of scalp samples also includes resident alphabeta T cells from normal skin.

Those with alopecia areata gave lesional scalp punch biopsies and peripheral blood. PBMCs yielded sorted CD4+ and CD8+ T cells. The CDR3 consists of 16 residues. CDR1 is KGHSH and CDR2 is LQKENI in the germline V gene. V lost 3 bases, J lost 5 bases, and 9 bases stayed unmatched. In each case, RNA was isolated and then reverse transcribed into cDNA as the sequencing template. Clones were sequenced by immunoSEQ multiplex PCR, and TCRdb holds only the in-frame ones, with some missing. The top ten hold approximately 1.5% of the sample, which has about 97,000 clones, roughly 41% seen once. Regarding this clone: The antigen is not known.

Source material: CD4+ T cells sorted from blood. The clonotype originates from a human donor with alopecia areata. The V and J genes are TRBV18 and TRBJ1-1, with TRBD1 matching 10 bases. DNA of the CDR3: TGTGCCAGCTCACCGGTGGGGACAGGGGTGAGGACTGAAGCTTTCTTT. Amino acids: CASSPVGTGVRTEAFF.